Shown below are 8 T cell receptor beta chains from a single sample sequenced in a study of shared clonotypes between healthy human individuals. Assay used: immunoSEQ multiplex PCR; TCRdb lists only in-frame clones, some missing. The data show some 660,000 clones, with 60% to 75% seen just once and 1.5% to 2% held by the top ten. Sequencing input: memory CD4+ T cells sorted from blood. Specified subset: CD45RA-negative fraction. These receptors all come from a woman between 25 and 40 years old in good health.

This chain connects TRBV5-1 to TRBJ1-1; no definite D call. V lost 3 bases and J lost 6, with 12 bases in between. This CDR3 spans 13 amino acids. Looked up from germline, CDR1 is SGHRS and CDR2 is YFSETQ. CDR3 in amino acids: CASSWVGDSEAFF. The CDR3 coding sequence is TGCGCCAGCAGCTGGGTAGGAGATTCTGAAGCTTTCTTT.

Here the CDR3 reads CASIRGGVGQPQHF. The CDR3 DNA is TGTGCCAGCATTAGGGGGGGCGTCGGCCAGCCCCAGCATTTT. The V and J genes are TRBV2 and TRBJ1-5; tentative D call: TRBD1 (6 bases). Germline V gives CDR1 SNHLY, CDR2 FYNNEI. This CDR3 region has 14 residues. V gave up 7 bases and J gave up 7 bases, with 17 bases separating them.

The gene calls are TRBV5-4 and TRBJ2-3; D not resolved. Germline CDR1 reads SGHNT; CDR2 reads YYREEE (reference sequence). The CDR3 totals 11 residues. Trimming left V 3 bases short and J 5 bases short, with 4 bases between. CDR3 in DNA: TGTGCCAGCAGCTCGCAAGATACGCAGTATTTT. Protein: CASSSQDTQYF.

The J gene is TRBJ2-7, the V gene TRBV15; 7 positions match TRBD2. In germline, CDR1 is LNHNV, CDR2 YYDKDF (reference sequence). This CDR3 has 19 residues. The ends lost 0 bases at V and 3 bases at J; junction bases unmatched: 17. This chain's CDR3 is CATSREKLWSSGEFYEQYF. The CDR3 nucleotides are TGTGCCACCAGCAGAGAAAAACTATGGTCTAGCGGAGAATTCTACGAGCAGTACTTC.

This clone was seen a few times. The genes are TRBV6-1 and TRBJ2-7; D tentatively fits TRBD1 or TRBD2 (5 bases each). Trimming removed 7 bases at V and 4 bases at J, with 11 bases between. Germline V gene data show CDR1 as MNHNS and CDR2 as SASEGT. The CDR3 runs to 12 residues. In DNA, the CDR3 is TGTGCCAGCACCCGGGACCAGTACGAGCAGTACTTC. The encoded protein is CASTRDQYEQYF.

V usage is TRBV18 and J usage is TRBJ2-1; D may be TRBD1 (5 bases). Germline V lookup: CDR1 KGHSH, CDR2 LQKENI. With 1 base removed from V and 7 bases from J, the gap between germline ends came to 5 bases. This CDR3 region has 12 residues. In DNA form, the CDR3 reads TGTGCCAGCTCACCACGACAGAATGAGCAGTTCTTC. Translating it yields CASSPRQNEQFF.

The V and J genes are TRBV11-3 and TRBJ2-7; 8 bases line up with TRBD1. Germline trimming cut 5 bases from V and 6 bases from J; bases unmatched to any gene: 6. CDR1 SGHNT and CDR2 YENEEA come from the germline V gene. This CDR3 contains 13 residues. The CDR3 is CASSPAGTGEQYF. The CDR3 bases are TGTGCCAGCAGCCCGGCCGGGACAGGCGAGCAGTACTTC.

The rearrangement links TRBV5-6 to TRBJ1-2, with TRBD1 matching over 9 bases. Germline-derived CDR1 and CDR2 are SGHDT and YYEEEE. There are 16 residues in the CDR3. V shed 0 bases and J 8 bases; nucleotides not matched to a gene: 11. The CDR3 reads CASSLVGQGKVGGYTF. The CDR3 nucleotides are TGTGCCAGCAGCTTGGTGGGACAGGGTAAGGTCGGCGGCTACACCTTC.